The 14 T cell receptor beta chains below come from one sample, sequenced in a study of T cells in Graves' hyperthyroidism and ophthalmopathy. What was amplified from RNA transcripts were TCR beta CDR3 regions. An initial round of RT-PCR targeting the TCR CDR3 relied on the HTBI primer set. Via MiXCR, TCRdb re-called the multiplex PCR reads, giving one row per CDR3 protein. The repertoire has hundreds of thousands of distinct CDR3 sequences, around a sixth of them found once; the top ten carry approximately 8%. The sample consisted of blood. These TCRs come from a woman aged 18-29 years with Graves' hyperthyroidism.

This clonotype was recorded at least ten times. The gene calls are TRBV12-3 or TRBV12-4 and TRBJ2-7; tentatively, D is TRBD1 or TRBD2 (5 bases each). V was cut by 3 bases and J by 6 bases, with 15 bases left in between. The CDR3 consists of 14 residues. The CDR3 DNA is TGTGCCAGCAGTTTCAGGGAGAGATCCCCCGAGCAGTACTTC. Encoded protein: CASSFRERSPEQYF.

This clonotype was recorded at least ten times. The chain recombines TRBV12-5 with TRBJ2-3; D is ambiguous. Deletions cut 9 bases from V and 0 bases from J, with 13 bases between. Germline CDR1 LGHNT, CDR2 FRNRAP. The CDR3 is 14 residues long. The CDR3 DNA is TGTGCTAGGACAAGGTCCGATAGCACAGATACGCAGTATTTT. The encoded protein is CARTRSDSTDTQYF.

This clonotype was seen only a few times. The rearrangement joins TRBV3-1 to TRBJ1-3; 9 bases match TRBD1. In germline, CDR1 is LGHDT, CDR2 YNNKEL (reference sequence). V gave up 5 bases and J gave up 4 bases; unmatched junction bases: 6. The CDR3 loop spans 15 amino acids. The CDR3 loop is CASSAQGTGGNTIYF. For the CDR3, the DNA is TGTGCCAGCAGCGCCCAAGGGACAGGGGGAAACACCATATATTTT.

This clonotype occurred a few times. The rearrangement uses TRBV6-5 and TRBJ1-5; the D gene is possibly TRBD1 (5 bases). V dropped 1 base and J dropped 0 bases, with 7 bases sitting between them. Germline loops: CDR1 MNHEY, CDR2 SVGAGI. This CDR3 spans 15 amino acids. CDR3 sequence reads: CASSYWGDSNQPQHF. CDR3 coding DNA: TGTGCCAGCAGTTACTGGGGGGATAGCAATCAGCCCCAGCATTTT.

This clonotype was counted at least ten times. In DNA, the CDR3 is TGTGCCAGCGGGCAGTTAAACTATGGCTACACCTTC. Encoded protein: CASGQLNYGYTF. The chain recombines TRBV2 with TRBJ1-2; no clear D gene. Germline V gene data show CDR1 as SNHLY and CDR2 as FYNNEI. The CDR3 length is 12 residues. The V end lost 8 bases, the J end lost 2 bases, and 9 bases lay between the germline ends.

This CDR3 is CASGPSGGNTEAFF. The CDR3 nucleotides are TGTGCCAGTGGTCCTTCTGGAGGGAACACTGAAGCTTTCTTT. V and J are TRBV19 and TRBJ1-1; unclear D gene. This CDR3 spans 14 amino acids. The ends were cut back, 8 bases at V and 1 base at J, with 14 bases in the middle. CDR1 is LNHDA, CDR2 SQIVND, per germline (reference sequence).

This clonotype was counted ten times or more. The J gene is TRBJ2-7, the V gene TRBV18; 7 bases fit TRBD1. J gave up 3 bases and V 3 bases, and 5 bases lay outside the gene matches. Germline CDR1 KGHSH, CDR2 LQKENI. CDR3 size: 14 residues. This CDR3 reads CASSPGTVVYEQYF. Here the CDR3 DNA reads TGTGCCAGCTCACCGGGGACAGTGGTCTACGAGCAGTACTTC. The whole variable domain, remainder taken from reference TRBV18 and TRBJ2-7, is NAGVMQNPRHLVRRRGQEARLRCSPMKGHSHVYWYRQLPEEGLKFMVYLQKENIIDESGMPKERFSAEFPKEGPSILRIQQVVRGDSAAYFCASSPGTVVYEQYFGPGTRLTVT.

The table lists this clonotype with many counts. The chain joins TRBV6-1 to TRBJ1-1; a possible D gene is TRBD1 (5 bases). V dropped 10 bases and J dropped 4 bases, with 16 bases sitting between them. This CDR3 region has 13 residues. The V gene's germline CDR1 is MNHNS and CDR2 SASEGT. CDR3 sequence: CANWDQEGTEAFF. The CDR3, as DNA: TGTGCCAACTGGGACCAGGAGGGCACTGAAGCTTTCTTT.

This clonotype was recorded at least ten times. The CDR3 reads CSARKGGYQETQYF. The CDR3 coding sequence is TGCAGTGCTAGAAAAGGGGGGTACCAAGAGACCCAGTACTTC. The gene calls are TRBV20-1 and TRBJ2-5; D tentatively fits TRBD1 or TRBD2 (6 bases each). CDR1 and CDR2 (germline): DFQATT, SNEGSKA (reference sequence). The CDR3 runs to 14 residues. With 2 bases removed from V and 0 bases from J, the gap between germline ends came to 10 bases.

This clonotype was seen ten or more times. The chain carries TRBV3-1 and TRBJ1-1, with D hard to call. Trimming removed 1 base at V and 3 bases at J, with 9 bases between. Germline V CDR1 and CDR2: LGHDT, YNNKEL (reference sequence). This CDR3 has 14 amino acids. This CDR3 reads CASSQVDGYTEAFF. CDR3 nucleotide sequence: TGTGCCAGCAGCCAAGTGGACGGTTACACTGAAGCTTTCTTT.

This clonotype was recorded many times. The genes are TRBV7-9 and TRBJ2-5; D may correspond to TRBD1 or TRBD2 (6 bases each). CDR1 is SEHNR, CDR2 FQNEAQ, per germline (reference sequence). The CDR3 covers 16 residues. V gave up 5 bases and J gave up 2 bases, with 18 bases separating them. The CDR3 coding sequence is TGTGCCAGCAGCGAAAAGGGGGGAGAAGGTCAAGAGACCCAGTACTTC. Its protein is CASSEKGGEGQETQYF.

In its sample, this clonotype was seen many times. The chain is built from TRBV19 and TRBJ2-7; TRBD1 matches at 10 bases. The CDR3 consists of 15 residues. Looked up from germline, CDR1 is LNHDA and CDR2 is SQIVND (reference sequence). Germline trimming cut 8 bases from V and 2 bases from J; bases unmatched to any gene: 9. DNA for the CDR3: TGTGCCAGTGGGGACAGGGGATCTCAGGCCTACGAGCAGTACTTC. Amino acid sequence: CASGDRGSQAYEQYF.

This clonotype was seen a few times. The chain is built from TRBV16 and TRBJ2-5; no reliable D call. Trimming took off 4 bases at V and 3 bases at J, with 12 bases between the two ends. This CDR3 comprises 14 residues. Germline V gives CDR1 KGHSY, CDR2 FQNENV. CDR3 sequence (DNA): TGTGCCAGCAGCCGTCGAAGGCTTAAAGAGACCCAGTACTTC. Protein product: CASSRRRLKETQYF.

The sample holds many counts of this clonotype. The CDR3 DNA reads TGTGCCAGCAGCTTACTAGCGGGGGGAGCCTACAATGAGCAGTTCTTC. This codes for CASSLLAGGAYNEQFF. The chain joins TRBV7-8 to TRBJ2-1, with 11 bases that match TRBD2. Germline CDR1 is SGHVS and CDR2 is FQNEAQ. V gave up 2 bases and J gave up 2 bases; unmatched junction bases: 2. The CDR3 contains 16 residues.